The 8 T cell receptor beta chains below all came from one sample that was sequenced in a study of blood T cell repertoires in COVID-19. Assay used: immunoSEQ multiplex PCR; TCRdb lists only in-frame clones, some missing. This table has 100,000 to 150,000 clones, less than 85% appearing once. Sequencing was performed on peripheral blood. These receptors were collected from a man aged 50-59 years with acute or convalescent COVID-19.

V and J are TRBV19 and TRBJ2-1; 14 nucleotides line up with TRBD2. The CDR3 runs to 16 residues. Per germline, CDR1 LNHDA and CDR2 SQIVND (reference sequence). The V and J ends lost 5 bases and 8 bases, in that order; junction bases with no gene match: 8. Here the CDR3 DNA reads TGTGCCAGTAGTGCAGGGACTAGCGGGAGTTGGCATGAGCAGTTCTTC. The encoded protein is CASSAGTSGSWHEQFF.

This chain joins TRBV3-1 (or the pseudogene TRBV3-2) and TRBJ1-6, with TRBD1 as a possible D gene (5 bases). Trimming cost V 6 bases and J 10 bases, with 19 bases left between them. Looked up from germline, CDR1 is LGHDT and CDR2 is YNNKEL (reference sequence). The CDR3 extends over 15 amino acids. The CDR3 loop is CASSQLRDLRSPLHF. The DNA for the CDR3 is TGTGCCAGCAGTCAACTGCGGGACCTGCGGTCACCCCTCCACTTT.

The chain joins TRBV7-8 to TRBJ2-7, with D uncertain. Germline CDR1 is SGHVS and CDR2 is FQNEAQ. The CDR3 extends over 12 amino acids. V dropped 5 bases and J dropped 0 bases, with 5 bases sitting between them. CDR3 loop: CASSLSSYEQYF. CDR3 sequence (DNA): TGTGCCAGCAGCCTGAGCTCCTACGAGCAGTACTTC.

The V call is TRBV12-5, the J call TRBJ2-1, with TRBD2 identical over 7 bases. The V segment lost 2 bases and the J segment 7 bases; nucleotides outside the gene matches: 11. Germline V CDR1 and CDR2: LGHNT, FRNRAP. The CDR3 is made up of 16 amino acids. The CDR3 spells CASGLLLRGSSNEQFF. Here the CDR3 DNA reads TGTGCTAGTGGTTTGTTACTCCGCGGGAGTAGTAATGAGCAGTTCTTC.

The V gene is TRBV12-5, the J gene TRBJ1-3; possible D gene TRBD1, 6 bases. This CDR3 has 19 amino acids. V was cut by 0 bases and J by 0 bases, with 18 bases left in between. The germline V gene encodes CDR1 LGHNT and CDR2 FRNRAP. The CDR3 is CASGLVQGVLGLSGNTIYF. The DNA of the CDR3 is TGTGCTAGTGGTTTGGTACAGGGAGTCCTAGGCCTCTCTGGAAACACCATATATTTT.

The V gene is TRBV19, the J gene TRBJ1-6; D is undetermined. V lost 6 bases to trimming and J lost 0 bases, with 12 bases between them. The germline CDR1 and CDR2 sequences are LNHDA and SQIVND (reference sequence). This CDR3 comprises 16 residues. The CDR3 reads CASRLPGSSYNSPLHF. The CDR3 nucleotides read TGTGCCAGTAGATTACCGGGGAGCTCCTATAATTCACCCCTCCACTTT.

This clone has more than one count but fewer than ten. This sequence joins TRBV29-1 and TRBJ2-7, with D possibly matching TRBD1 (6 bases). V shed 5 bases and J shed 2 bases, with 10 bases lying between them. CDR3 length: 12 amino acids. Germline-derived CDR1 and CDR2 are SQVTM and ANQGSEA. CDR3: CSVKNRAYEQYF. The CDR3 nucleotides are TGCAGCGTTAAAAACAGGGCCTACGAGCAGTACTTC.

The count of this clone is one. The V and J genes are TRBV4-2 and TRBJ2-4, with 11 bases aligning to TRBD2. CDR1 and CDR2 from the germline V gene are LGHNA and YNFKEQ. With 0 bases clipped from V and 0 bases from J, the junction kept 10 bases outside the gene matches. The CDR3 spans 20 residues. The CDR3 nucleotides are TGTGCCAGCAGCCAAGAAGGGGGCCTAGCGGGGGGTGTAGCCAAAAACATTCAGTACTTC. It translates to CASSQEGGLAGGVAKNIQYF.